Each of the 23 T cell receptor beta chains below was sequenced from the same sample in a study of blood T cell repertoires in COVID-19. Measured with immunoSEQ multiplex PCR; TCRdb has only the in-frame clones, and not every one. Among about 55,000 clones listed, 85% to 90% were seen once. Sequencing was carried out using peripheral blood. The receptors originated from a man aged 65 to 79 with acute or convalescent COVID-19.

J is TRBJ2-5 and V is TRBV11-2; 7 bases fit TRBD2. J gave up 6 bases and V 1 base, and 5 bases lay outside the gene matches. The CDR3 sequence is 14 residues long. Germline CDR1 is SGHAT and CDR2 is FQNNGV. The CDR3 region is CASSLVWGGKTQYF. The CDR3 DNA follows: TGTGCCAGCAGCTTAGTGTGGGGGGGGAAGACCCAGTACTTC.

CDR3 residues: CASSPYSSSYEQYV. CDR3 in DNA: TGCGCCAGCAGCCCATACTCGAGCTCCTACGAGCAGTACGTC. V gene TRBV5-1 combines with J gene TRBJ2-7; D is ambiguous. CDR1 SGHRS and CDR2 YFSETQ come from the germline V gene. CDR3 length equals 14 residues. The V and J ends lost 4 bases and 0 bases respectively, with 11 bases between them.

Written as DNA, the CDR3 is TGTGCCAGCAGACGACAGTACACTGAAGCTTTCTTT. This gives the protein CASRRQYTEAFF. The chain carries TRBV7-2 and TRBJ1-1; D is perhaps TRBD1 (5 bases). Germline V gene lookup returns CDR1 SGHTA and CDR2 FQGNSA. The CDR3 is made up of 12 amino acids. V lost 6 bases, J lost 3 bases, and 8 bases lay in between.

This clone showed up just once. Compared with germline, one end of the junction differs, possibly owing to a read error. V and J are TRBV6-2 or TRBV6-3 and TRBJ2-3; 12 bases fit TRBD2. CDR1 and CDR2 from the germline V gene are MNHEY and SVGEGT. This CDR3 region has 14 residues. The CDR3 DNA sequence: TGTGCCAGCAGTTACGGGACTAGCGGGTACACAGGGCATTTT. Its protein product is CASSYGTSGYTGHF.

This clone was seen a few times. The V and J genes are TRBV12-3 or TRBV12-4 and TRBJ2-7; D is unresolved. There are 13 residues in the CDR3. V was trimmed by 2 bases and J by 0 bases, leaving 5 bases between them. CDR3 sequence reads: CASSLLSSYEQYF. The CDR3 DNA follows: TGTGCCAGCAGTTTACTCAGCTCCTACGAGCAGTACTTC.

This clone was recorded once. The rearrangement joins TRBV7-2 to TRBJ2-3; 12 bases match TRBD2. The CDR3 is 18 residues long. Trimming at V came to 5 bases and at J to 2 bases, leaving 11 bases not matched to a gene. The V gene's germline CDR1 is SGHTA and CDR2 FQGNSA. CDR3 DNA sequence: TGTGCCAGCAGCCCAAGAGGGGCTAGCGGGAGGGCCACAGATACGCAGTATTTT. This gives the protein CASSPRGASGRATDTQYF. Based on the CDR3 plus reference TRBV7-2 and TRBJ2-3, the full variable domain is GAGVSQSPSNKVTEKGKDVELRCDPISGHTALYWYRQSLGQGLEFLIYFQGNSAPDKSGLPSDRFSAERTGGSVSTLTIQRTQQEDSAVYLCASSPRGASGRATDTQYFGPGTRLTVL.

J is TRBJ2-1 and V is TRBV9, with 8 bases matching TRBD1. CDR1 and CDR2 (germline): SGDLS, YYNGEE. The V gene end was trimmed by 3 bases and the J gene end by 2 bases; junction bases not matched to a gene: 4. The CDR3 runs to 15 residues. In nucleotides, the CDR3 is TGTGCCAGCAGCGGAACGGGACAGGCCTACAATGAGCAGTTCTTC. Protein sequence: CASSGTGQAYNEQFF.

The DNA for the CDR3 is TGTGCCACCAGCAACAGGGGAAACTATGGCTACACCTTC. It translates to CATSNRGNYGYTF. This chain connects TRBV24-1 to TRBJ1-2; TRBD1 matches 7 bases. Germline CDR1 KGHDR, CDR2 SFDVKD. The CDR3 runs 13 residues. Trimming at V came to 7 bases and at J to 2 bases, leaving 3 bases not matched to a gene.

This clone has more than one count but fewer than ten. The chain joins TRBV2 to TRBJ1-5, with TRBD1 matching over 7 bases. V was clipped by 7 bases and J by 5 bases; unmatched bases: 8. CDR3 length: 14 residues. Germline V gene lookup returns CDR1 SNHLY and CDR2 FYNNEI. CDR3 amino acids: CASTMTGRDQPQHF. The DNA of the CDR3 is TGTGCCAGCACTATGACAGGGAGAGATCAGCCCCAGCATTTT. Using reference TRBV2 and TRBJ1-5 for the parts outside the CDR3, the full variable domain is EPEVTQTPSHQVTQMGQEVILRCVPISNHLYFYWYRQILGQKVEFLVSFYNNEISEKSEIFDDQFSVERPDGSNFTLKIRSTKLEDSAMYFCASTMTGRDQPQHFGDGTRLSIL.

The V gene is TRBV18, the J gene TRBJ2-1; D might be TRBD1 (6 bases). V shed 1 base and J shed 3 bases, with 13 bases lying between them. This CDR3 has 16 amino acids. CDR1 and CDR2 from the germline V gene are KGHSH and LQKENI. CDR3 DNA sequence: TGTGCCAGCTCACCACTGACAGGCGTGCTCTACAATGAGCAGTTCTTC. Its translation: CASSPLTGVLYNEQFF.

The V and J genes are TRBV5-6 and TRBJ2-7; TRBD2 matches 15 bases. Trimming took 4 bases from V and 6 from J; bases not matched to a gene: 5. The CDR3 is 15 residues long. The V gene's germline CDR1 is SGHDT and CDR2 YYEEEE. The CDR3 DNA sequence: TGTGCCAGCAGCCCGGGACTAGCGGGAGGCCTCGAGCAGTACTTC. Translating gives CASSPGLAGGLEQYF.

This chain uses TRBV19 with TRBJ2-7; 8 nucleotides align to TRBD1. CDR1 is LNHDA, CDR2 SQIVND, per germline (reference sequence). There are 15 residues in the CDR3. The V segment lost 5 bases and the J segment 2 bases; nucleotides outside the gene matches: 8. The CDR3: CASSSDRAETYEQYF. The DNA of the CDR3 is TGTGCCAGTAGTTCGGACAGGGCCGAAACCTACGAGCAGTACTTC.

The chain carries TRBV5-1 and TRBJ2-3; 8 nucleotides match TRBD1. Germline CDR1 and CDR2: SGHRS and YFSETQ. Trimming removed 4 bases from V and 4 bases from J; junction bases left unmatched: 8. The CDR3 extends over 15 amino acids. CDR3 sequence (DNA): TGCGCCAGCAGCCCGGGGACAGGAGCTCCAGATACGCAGTATTTT. Its protein product is CASSPGTGAPDTQYF.

The J gene is TRBJ1-5, the V gene TRBV5-5, with D possibly matching TRBD1 (5 bases). Germline values: CDR1 SGHKS, CDR2 YYEKEE (reference sequence). The CDR3 has 15 residues. The V end lost 2 bases, the J end lost 0 bases, and 9 bases lay between the germline ends. CDR3 loop: CASSFGGNSNQPQHF. The CDR3 DNA sequence: TGTGCCAGCAGCTTCGGGGGGAATAGCAATCAGCCCCAGCATTTT.

The chain uses TRBV7-2 and TRBJ1-1; D is possibly TRBD1 (6 bases). Germline V gene sequence: CDR1 SGHTA, CDR2 FQGNSA. V lost 4 bases, J lost 0 bases, and 15 bases lay in between. There are 16 residues in the CDR3. For the CDR3, the DNA is TGTGCCAGCAGCTCCCAGGGGTTTCTAATGAACACTGAAGCTTTCTTT. This encodes CASSSQGFLMNTEAFF. The variable domain in full, with the rest retrieved from reference TRBV7-2 and TRBJ1-1, is GAGVSQSPSNKVTEKGKDVELRCDPISGHTALYWYRQSLGQGLEFLIYFQGNSAPDKSGLPSDRFSAERTGGSVSTLTIQRTQQEDSAVYLCASSSQGFLMNTEAFFGQGTRLTVV.

In this sample, this clone turned up a few times. The V gene is TRBV18, the J gene TRBJ1-1; TRBD1 matches 7 bases. The germline V gene encodes CDR1 KGHSH and CDR2 LQKENI. The CDR3 totals 15 residues. The trim removed 6 bases at V and 3 bases at J, leaving 10 bases unmatched. The CDR3 here is CASSPSGGGDTEAFF. The CDR3 DNA follows: TGTGCCAGCTCCCCGTCGGGAGGGGGCGACACTGAAGCTTTCTTT.

This rearrangement joins TRBV4-3 to TRBJ1-1; no clear D. The V gene lost 4 bases and the J gene lost 1 base, with 10 bases spanning the gap. Germline V gene sequence: CDR1 LGHNA, CDR2 YSLEER. The CDR3 is 14 residues long. CDR3 sequence: CASSLRRGNTEAFF. DNA of the CDR3: TGCGCCAGCAGCCTAAGGAGAGGGAACACTGAAGCTTTCTTT.

Only a few counts were recorded for this clone. The chain uses TRBV11-2 and TRBJ2-3; 9 bases match TRBD2. CDR1 and CDR2 (germline): SGHAT, FQNNGV. V gave up 4 bases and J gave up 1 base; unmatched junction bases: 6. The CDR3 consists of 16 residues. The CDR3 region is CASSYRPSGGTDTQYF. The CDR3 DNA reads as TGTGCCAGCAGCTATAGACCTAGCGGGGGCACAGATACGCAGTATTTT.

The chain recombines TRBV7-9 with TRBJ1-1; weak D call: TRBD1 (6 bases). The CDR3 consists of 12 residues. The V and J ends lost 10 bases and 3 bases respectively, with 12 bases between them. Germline V gene lookup returns CDR1 SEHNR and CDR2 FQNEAQ (reference sequence). The CDR3: CATQGLDTEAFF. The DNA of the CDR3 is TGTGCCACCCAGGGGTTGGACACTGAAGCTTTCTTT.

This clone was seen a few times. V usage is TRBV5-4 and J usage is TRBJ2-3; 7 bases are shared with TRBD2. This CDR3 is 15 amino acids long. Germline V gene lookup returns CDR1 SGHNT and CDR2 YYREEE (reference sequence). V was clipped by 0 bases and J by 4 bases; unmatched bases: 5. In DNA, the CDR3 is TGTGCCAGCAGCTTGGGGGGGAGGGGCGCAGATACGCAGTATTTT. Protein product: CASSLGGRGADTQYF.

The rearrangement joins TRBV6-2 or TRBV6-3 to TRBJ2-3, with 12 nucleotides matching TRBD2. Unmatched junction bases numbered 4, after V lost 2 bases and J lost 4 bases. The CDR3 spans 16 residues. The germline CDR1 and CDR2 sequences are MNHEY and SVGEGT. DNA for the CDR3: TGTGCCAGCAGTTACCCACTAGCGGGAGGTTCAGATACGCAGTATTTT. The encoded protein is CASSYPLAGGSDTQYF.

The chain recombines TRBV11-1 with TRBJ1-2; D perhaps matches TRBD1 (6 bases). The CDR3 length is 13 residues. V was trimmed by 7 bases and J by 1 base, leaving 10 bases between them. From germline, CDR1 is SGHAT and CDR2 FQDESV (reference sequence). The DNA for the CDR3 is TGTGCCAGCACCCCACAGGGTAACTATGGCTACACCTTC. Its protein is CASTPQGNYGYTF.

This chain uses TRBV6-2 or TRBV6-3 with TRBJ2-7; D is ambiguous. The CDR3 is 14 amino acids. Germline CDR1 and CDR2: MNHEY and SVGEGT. The V end lost 2 bases, the J end lost 0 bases, and 8 bases lay between the germline ends. In nucleotides, the CDR3 is TGTGCCAGCAGTTACGTCTCCCGCTCCTACGAGCAGTACGTC. This codes for CASSYVSRSYEQYV.